This TCR beta chain was observed in a study of T cells in Graves' hyperthyroidism and ophthalmopathy. Thyroid ultrasound, orbital computed tomography, clinical symptoms, and serum thyroxine and TRAb underpinned diagnoses. There were TCR beta CDR3 regions amplified from RNA transcripts. In the first-round RT-PCR of the TCR CDR3, the HTBI primer set was used. TCRdb used MiXCR to reprocess the multiplex PCR reads, holding one entry per CDR3 protein. Of around 350,000 distinct CDR3 sequences detected, roughly an eighth appear once; the ten largest clones hold roughly 9.2%. There are many counts of this clonotype. The germline CDR1 and CDR2 sequences are DFQATT and SNEGSKA (reference sequence). The CDR3 is 12 residues long. V lost 1 base and J lost 2, with 5 bases in between.

This chain joins TRBV20-1 and TRBJ1-2; the D is unclear. The receptor comes from a woman aged 18-35 years with Graves' hyperthyroidism. Sequencing used blood. In nucleotides, the CDR3 is TGCAGTGCTAGAGTTGGAAACTATGGCTACACCTTC. Translated: CSARVGNYGYTF.